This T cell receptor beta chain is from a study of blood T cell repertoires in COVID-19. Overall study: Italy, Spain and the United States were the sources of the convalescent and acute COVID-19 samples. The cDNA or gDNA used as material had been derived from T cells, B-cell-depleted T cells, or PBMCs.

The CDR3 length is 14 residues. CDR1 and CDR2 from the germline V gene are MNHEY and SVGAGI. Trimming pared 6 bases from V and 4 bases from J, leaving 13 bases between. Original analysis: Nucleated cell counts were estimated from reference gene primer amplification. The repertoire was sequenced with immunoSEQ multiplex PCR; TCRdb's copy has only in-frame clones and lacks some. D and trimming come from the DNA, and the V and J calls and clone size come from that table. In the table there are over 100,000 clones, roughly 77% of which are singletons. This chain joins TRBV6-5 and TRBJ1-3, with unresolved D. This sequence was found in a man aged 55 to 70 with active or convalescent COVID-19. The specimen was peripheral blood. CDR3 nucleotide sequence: TGTGCCAGCAGGTGGGGTAGCGGGGGAAACACCATATATTTT. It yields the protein CASRWGSGGNTIYF.